This T cell receptor (beta chain) was recorded in a study of cytomegalovirus exposure and HLA in healthy donors. PCR amplification relied on 60 Vbeta primers (plus 13 Jbeta primers). Produced via immunoSEQ multiplex PCR; TCRdb's table is partial and in-frame only. The table records fewer than 120,000 clones, more than 60% of them present only once. The sample taken for sequencing was PBMCs. The origin of this receptor is a man aged 25-40 years in good health and CMV-seropositive.

DNA for the CDR3: TGCGCCAGCAGCCGGGGGACAGGAACTAACTATGGCTACACCTTC. It specifies CASSRGTGTNYGYTF. This chain joins TRBV5-1 and TRBJ1-2; TRBD1 matches at 8 bases. The CDR3 is 15 amino acids. With V trimmed by 4 bases and J by 0 bases, 5 bases remained unmatched. Germline assignment: CDR1 SGHRS and CDR2 YFSETQ.